Listed below are T cell receptor beta chains from one sample, sequenced in a study of shared clonotypes between healthy human individuals. Only in-frame clones appear in the TCRdb table, and some are missing; sequencing was by immunoSEQ multiplex PCR. Among approximately 1,500,000 clones listed, more than 95% were seen once. Sequencing was carried out using naive CD4+ T cells sorted from blood. The receptors were gathered from a man under 40 in good health. Each CDR3 is given with its conserved first and last residue. Each record gives: V gene, J gene, D gene, CDR3 length, clone size, CDR3 DNA, CDR3 protein. D genes are given only for firm matches. The size of a clone is reported for some rows only, either as once, few or many, or as a class for expanded clones.

>TRBV2|TRBJ2-1|-|14|-
TGTGCCAGCAGCGGGGGAGAGGGGGCTGGGGAGCAGTTCTTC
CASSGGEGAGEQFF
>TRBV7-8|TRBJ2-3|TRBD2|17|-
TGTGCCAGCAGCCAGGGACTAGCGGGAATTCGACCAGATACGCAGTATTTT
CASSQGLAGIRPDTQYF
>TRBV10-3|TRBJ2-5|-|15|-
TGTGCCATCAGTGAGGACAGAGGGTACCAAGAGACCCAGTACTTC
CAISEDRGYQETQYF
>TRBV27|TRBJ1-2|TRBD1|15|-
TGTGCCAGCAGTACCTTAGGACAGGGCCTAGATGGCTACACCTTC
CASSTLGQGLDGYTF
>TRBV7-9|TRBJ1-4|-|11|-
TGTGCCAGCGAACGGAATGAAAAACTGTTTTTT
CASERNEKLFF
>TRBV9|TRBJ2-7|-|14|-
TGTGCCAGCAGCGTATCAGGGAACTCCTACGAGCAGTACTTC
CASSVSGNSYEQYF
>TRBV14|TRBJ2-7|-|18|-
TGTGCCAGCAGCCGACTGAGGGGCCGGGACGAAAACCCCTACGAGCAGTACTTC
CASSRLRGRDENPYEQYF
>TRBV7-9|TRBJ2-5|-|14|-
TGTGCCAGCAGCCCGGGGGGCCCCCAAGAGACCCAGTACTTC
CASSPGGPQETQYF
>TRBV19|TRBJ2-3|-|15|-
TGTGCCAGTAGTATAGCGCCGGGAACAACAGATACGCAGTATTTT
CASSIAPGTTDTQYF
>TRBV4-1|TRBJ1-5|TRBD1|17|-
TGCGCCAGCAGCCAAGGGACAGGGGGCATTAGCAATCAGCCCCAGCATTTT
CASSQGTGGISNQPQHF
>TRBV27|TRBJ2-2|TRBD2|16|-
TGTGCCAGCGGGACTAGCAGAGGACCGAACACCGGGGAGCTGTTTTTT
CASGTSRGPNTGELFF
>TRBV9|TRBJ2-3|-|15|-
TGTGCCAGCAGCGGGCGCGGGTCTAGCACAGATACGCAGTATTTT
CASSGRGSSTDTQYF
>TRBV10-3|TRBJ2-7|-|9|-
TGTGCCATCAGTGGCGAGCAGTACTTC
CAISGEQYF
>TRBV27|TRBJ2-7|TRBD2|15|-
TGTGCCAGCAGTAAACTAGCGGGAGGGCCTGTCGAGCAGTACTTC
CASSKLAGGPVEQYF
>TRBV5-1|TRBJ1-1|-|14|-
TGCGCCAGCAGCTTAGGCAAGCCGAACACTGAAGCTTTCTTT
CASSLGKPNTEAFF
>TRBV7-9|TRBJ2-2|-|16|-
TGTGCCAGCAGCTTAGCGGGGGACTCGAACACCGGGGAGCTGTTTTTT
CASSLAGDSNTGELFF
>TRBV29-1|TRBJ1-1|TRBD1|14|-
TGCAGCGTGACCGGGGGGGACAGAGCTACTGAAGCTTTCTTT
CSVTGGDRATEAFF
>TRBV7-2|TRBJ2-7|-|14|once
TGTGCCAGCAGCCCCGGACGCCTCGTCTACGAGCAGTACTTC
CASSPGRLVYEQYF
>TRBV5-4|TRBJ2-1|-|15|-
TGTGCCAGCAGCGGCGTTGGTCTTTCAGCGAATGAGCAGTTCTTC
CASSGVGLSANEQFF
>TRBV6-5|TRBJ1-4|-|14|-
TGTGCCAGCAGAGTCTCAGGCTCTAATGAAAAACTGTTTTTT
CASRVSGSNEKLFF
>TRBV5-4|TRBJ2-3|TRBD1|16|-
TGTGCCAGCAGGGAACAGGGGGCCCTGAGCACAGATACGCAGTATTTT
CASREQGALSTDTQYF
>TRBV5-1|TRBJ2-1|TRBD2|14|once
TGCGCCAGCAGCTTGTCTAGCGGCTACAATGAGCAGTTCTTC
CASSLSSGYNEQFF
>TRBV19|TRBJ1-5|-|14|-
TGTGCCAGTAGCAAAACAGGGTCAAATCAGCCCCAGCATTTT
CASSKTGSNQPQHF
>TRBV5-4|TRBJ2-1|-|16|-
TGTGCCAGCAAACGGAGGGCGGGATTGTCCTACAATGAGCAGTTCTTC
CASKRRAGLSYNEQFF
>TRBV4-1|TRBJ2-7|TRBD2|17|-
TGCGCCAGCAGCCAAGATGTGGGCGGGAGACTATCCTACGAGCAGTACTTC
CASSQDVGGRLSYEQYF
>TRBV7-9|TRBJ1-3|-|16|-
TGTGCCAGCAGCTTAGACCTTACAGGGTCTGGAAACACCATATATTTT
CASSLDLTGSGNTIYF
>TRBV5-1|TRBJ2-1|TRBD2|18|-
TGCGCCAGCAGCTCCGGACTAGCGGGAGGGCCGTTAGTAAATGAGCAGTTCTTC
CASSSGLAGGPLVNEQFF
>TRBV2|TRBJ1-2|TRBD1|14|-
TGTGCCAGCAACCCGGGACAGCGGCTCGGGGGCTACACCTTC
CASNPGQRLGGYTF
>TRBV7-9|TRBJ1-5|-|16|-
TGTGCCAGCAGCTTAGAATCGGGTGGAGTCCGCCAGCCCCAGCATTTT
CASSLESGGVRQPQHF
>TRBV5-4|TRBJ2-1|-|11|few
TGTGCCAGCAGGCTGAGCAATGAGCAGTTCTTC
CASRLSNEQFF
>TRBV2|TRBJ1-3|-|13|-
TGTGCCAGCGGCCCCGGCTCTGGAAACACCATATATTTT
CASGPGSGNTIYF
>TRBV28|TRBJ2-3|-|12|-
TGTGCCACTAGACAGATCTCAGATACGCAGTATTTT
CATRQISDTQYF
>TRBV28|TRBJ1-1|TRBD1|15|few
TGTGCCAGCAGCGTCTCAGGACAGGGAAACACTGAAGCTTTCTTT
CASSVSGQGNTEAFF
>TRBV5-6|TRBJ2-7|TRBD2|16|-
TGTGCCACCGGGGAGCGGGAGGGCCCCCCTTCCTACGAGCAGTACTTC
CATGEREGPPSYEQYF
>TRBV7-2|TRBJ1-2|-|11|once
TGTGCCAGCAGCCCCCCGACGGATTACACCTTC
CASSPPTDYTF
>TRBV6-5|TRBJ2-7|TRBD2|14|-
TGTGCCAGCAGTATTTCAGCGGGAGTTAAAGAGCAGTACTTC
CASSISAGVKEQYF
>TRBV5-1|TRBJ2-1|TRBD2|16|-
TGCGCCAGCAGCTTGGCTGGCGGGAGAGGAAGAAATGAGCAGTTCTTC
CASSLAGGRGRNEQFF
>TRBV30|TRBJ1-5|-|13|-
TGTGCCTGGAGTGTAGAGGGCAATCAGCCCCAGCATTTT
CAWSVEGNQPQHF
>TRBV19|TRBJ1-5|-|14|-
TGTGCCAGTAGTCGACAGTTTAGCAATCAGCCCCAGCATTTT
CASSRQFSNQPQHF
>TRBV5-1|TRBJ2-7|TRBD2|15|-
TGCGCCAGCTCCGAAACCTCTAGCGGGAGATCCGAGCAGTACTTC
CASSETSSGRSEQYF
>TRBV5-4|TRBJ2-3|-|17|-
TGTGCCAGCAGCTTGGGCTTGGGGGGCGAAGGCACAGATACGCAGTATTTT
CASSLGLGGEGTDTQYF
>TRBV6-5|TRBJ2-3|-|15|-
TGTGCCAGCAGTTATCATCTGGGGTTTCAAGATACGCAGTATTTT
CASSYHLGFQDTQYF
>TRBV25-1|TRBJ2-1|-|14|-
TGTGCCAGCGCAAGGGGCCCAGGGTACAATGAGCAGTTCTTC
CASARGPGYNEQFF
>TRBV7-3|TRBJ2-7|-|15|-
TGTGCCAGCAGCTTCAGGGGGGGAGTAGGCTACGAGCAGTACTTC
CASSFRGGVGYEQYF
>TRBV7-3|TRBJ2-4|-|13|-
TGTGCCAGCAGTCTCCAGACGGATGGGGATCAGTACTTC
CASSLQTDGDQYF
>TRBV6-6|TRBJ2-7|-|13|-
TGTGCCAGCAGTTACGGGGGCCGCTACGAGCAGTACTTC
CASSYGGRYEQYF
>TRBV12-5|TRBJ2-5|-|14|-
TGTGCTAGTGGTTTGGAGGGACGACAAGAGACCCAGTACTTC
CASGLEGRQETQYF
>TRBV5-1|TRBJ2-1|-|13|-
TGCGCCAGCAGCTTGTTCGGTTACAATGAGCAGTTCTTC
CASSLFGYNEQFF
>TRBV28|TRBJ2-7|-|12|-
TGTGCCACCGGGACACTCCCCTACGAGCAGTACTTC
CATGTLPYEQYF
>TRBV14|TRBJ2-1|TRBD2|18|-
TGTGCCAGCAGCCAAGATCCGCCAAGACTAGCGCCCTACAATGAGCAGTTCTTC
CASSQDPPRLAPYNEQFF
>TRBV5-1|TRBJ2-7|-|16|-
TGCGCCAGCAGCTTGGTATCCGGCCGGCAGGACTACGAGCAGTACTTC
CASSLVSGRQDYEQYF
>TRBV18|TRBJ2-1|TRBD2|16|-
TGTGCCAGCTCGCAACCCGGGACTAGCGGGTTCAATGAGCAGTTCTTC
CASSQPGTSGFNEQFF